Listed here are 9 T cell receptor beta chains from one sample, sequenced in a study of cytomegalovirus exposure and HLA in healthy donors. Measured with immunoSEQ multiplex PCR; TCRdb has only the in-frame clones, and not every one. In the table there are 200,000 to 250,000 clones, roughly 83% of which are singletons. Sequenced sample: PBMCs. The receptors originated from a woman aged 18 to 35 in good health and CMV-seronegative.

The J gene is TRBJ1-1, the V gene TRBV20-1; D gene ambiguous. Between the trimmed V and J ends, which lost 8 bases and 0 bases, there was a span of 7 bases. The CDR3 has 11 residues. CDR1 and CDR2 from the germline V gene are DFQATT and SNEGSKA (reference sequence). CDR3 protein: CSTRLNTEAFF. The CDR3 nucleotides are TGCAGTACCAGGTTGAACACTGAAGCTTTCTTT.

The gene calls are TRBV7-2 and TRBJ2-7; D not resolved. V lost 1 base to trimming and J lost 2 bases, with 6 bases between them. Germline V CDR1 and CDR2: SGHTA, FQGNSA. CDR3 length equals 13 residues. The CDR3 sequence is CASSLGQPYEQYF. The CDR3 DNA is TGTGCCAGCAGCTTAGGTCAGCCCTACGAGCAGTACTTC.

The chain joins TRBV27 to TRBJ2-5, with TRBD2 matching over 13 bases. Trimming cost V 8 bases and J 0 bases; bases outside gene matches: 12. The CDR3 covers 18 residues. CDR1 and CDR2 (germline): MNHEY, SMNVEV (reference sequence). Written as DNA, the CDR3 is TGTGCCAGCGTCCCCCCCGGACTAGCGGGGGAGTACCAAGAGACCCAGTACTTC. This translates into CASVPPGLAGEYQETQYF.

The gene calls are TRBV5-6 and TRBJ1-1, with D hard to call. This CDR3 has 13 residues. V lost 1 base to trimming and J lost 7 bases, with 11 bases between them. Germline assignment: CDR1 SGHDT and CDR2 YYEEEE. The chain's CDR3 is CASSLLSLGEAFF. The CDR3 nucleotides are TGTGCCAGCAGCTTGCTCTCCCTAGGTGAAGCTTTCTTT.

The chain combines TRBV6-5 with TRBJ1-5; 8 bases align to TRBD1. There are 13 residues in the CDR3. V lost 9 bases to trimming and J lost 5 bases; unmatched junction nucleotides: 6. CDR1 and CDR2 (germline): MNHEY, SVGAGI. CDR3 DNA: TGTGCCAGGGACAGGGTTGGTGATCAGCCCCAGCATTTT. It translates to CARDRVGDQPQHF.

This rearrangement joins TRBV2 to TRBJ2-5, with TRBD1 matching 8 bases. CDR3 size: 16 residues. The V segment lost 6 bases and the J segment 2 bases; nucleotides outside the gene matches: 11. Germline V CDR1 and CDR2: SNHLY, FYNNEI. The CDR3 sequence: CASREAGGAGQETQYF. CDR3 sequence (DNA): TGTGCCAGCAGAGAGGCAGGGGGCGCGGGGCAAGAGACCCAGTACTTC.

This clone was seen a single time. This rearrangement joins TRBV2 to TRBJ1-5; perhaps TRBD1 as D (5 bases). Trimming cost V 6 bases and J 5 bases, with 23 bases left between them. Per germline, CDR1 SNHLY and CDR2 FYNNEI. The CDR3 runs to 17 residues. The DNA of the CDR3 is TGTGCCAGCAGCGTCGGGACTGCGGGAGGGGCTTATCAGCCCCAGCATTTT. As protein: CASSVGTAGGAYQPQHF.

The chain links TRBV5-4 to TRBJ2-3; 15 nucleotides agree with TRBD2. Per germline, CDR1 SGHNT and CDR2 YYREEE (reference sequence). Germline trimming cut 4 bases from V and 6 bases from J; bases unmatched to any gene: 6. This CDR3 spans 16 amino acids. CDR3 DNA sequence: TGTGCCAGCAGCCTCGGGACTAGCGGGGGGCGGGATACGCAGTATTTT. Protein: CASSLGTSGGRDTQYF.

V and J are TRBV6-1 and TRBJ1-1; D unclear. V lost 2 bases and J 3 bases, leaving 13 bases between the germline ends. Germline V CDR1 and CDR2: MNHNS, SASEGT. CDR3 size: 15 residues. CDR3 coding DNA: TGTGCCAGCAGTGAATTGGCCAGCATGTACACTGAAGCTTTCTTT. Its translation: CASSELASMYTEAFF.